This passage covers 9 T cell receptor beta chains from one sample sequenced in a study of shared T cell receptors in the human thymus. The method was immunoSEQ multiplex PCR; TCRdb's version includes in-frame clones alone and lacks a portion of them. The data contain 600,000 or so clones, 80% to 90% of them singletons. These data were likewise used in another study, on human thymus T cells.

Material for sequencing was thymocytes. These receptors were collected from a boy under two years old with a congenital heart defect.

This rearrangement joins TRBV19 to TRBJ1-5; D not certain. Trimming shortened V by 6 bases and J by 5 bases, and 20 bases separated the two germline ends. CDR3 length: 16 amino acids. Germline-derived CDR1 and CDR2 are LNHDA and SQIVND (reference sequence). CDR3 region: CASSIHSYGEDQPQHF. CDR3 nucleotide sequence: TGTGCCAGTAGCATTCATTCGTACGGGGAGGATCAGCCCCAGCATTTT. Variable domain in full (rest from reference TRBV19 and TRBJ1-5): DGGITQSPKYLFRKEGQNVTLSCEQNLNHDAMYWYRQDPGQGLRLIYYSQIVNDFQKGDIAEGYSVSREKKESFPLTVTSAQKNPTAFYLCASSIHSYGEDQPQHFGDGTRLSIL.

The rearrangement joins TRBV28 to TRBJ2-5; 8 positions agree with TRBD2. This CDR3 region has 13 residues. Germline values: CDR1 MDHEN, CDR2 SYDVKM. After removal of 6 bases from V and 5 bases from J, the junction contained 5 bases not matched to a gene. Here the CDR3 reads CASRGTGGETQYF. CDR3 DNA sequence: TGTGCCAGCAGGGGGACGGGGGGGGAGACCCAGTACTTC.

The chain employs TRBV29-1 and TRBJ2-5, with 13 bases aligning to TRBD2. Trimming removed 5 bases from V and 4 bases from J; junction bases left unmatched: 22. This CDR3 is 20 amino acids long. Germline CDR1 SQVTM, CDR2 ANQGSEA. CDR3 sequence: CSVFYLVLAGGPSQGETQYF. The CDR3, as DNA: TGCAGCGTTTTTTACTTGGTACTAGCGGGAGGGCCGTCCCAGGGAGAGACCCAGTACTTC.

The chain links TRBV29-1 to TRBJ1-3; possible D gene TRBD1, 6 bases. The germline V gene has CDR1 SQVTM and CDR2 ANQGSEA. Trimming left V 4 bases short and J 0 bases short, with 19 bases between. The CDR3 is made up of 17 amino acids. CDR3 loop: CSVVLPVQGGSGNTIYF. CDR3 DNA: TGCAGCGTTGTTCTACCCGTACAGGGTGGCTCTGGAAACACCATATATTTT.

The count of this clone is one. The chain joins TRBV25-1 to TRBJ2-7, with D possibly being TRBD1 (5 bases). The V and J ends lost 1 base and 3 bases respectively, with 16 bases between them. This CDR3 contains 16 residues. The germline V gene encodes CDR1 MGHDK and CDR2 SYGVNS. The CDR3 sequence is CASSELGQTEYYEQYF. CDR3 nucleotides: TGTGCCAGCAGTGAATTAGGCCAGACAGAATACTACGAGCAGTACTTC.

V is TRBV28 and J is TRBJ2-7; 8 nucleotides align to TRBD1. The CDR3 consists of 17 residues. V was clipped by 8 bases and J by 6 bases; unmatched bases: 21. Germline CDR1 and CDR2: MDHEN and SYDVKM. The CDR3 sequence: CASDTSRGNRTGREQYF. The CDR3 region has the DNA TGTGCCAGCGACACATCGCGTGGGAACAGGACAGGGCGCGAGCAGTACTTC.

The V and J genes are TRBV9 and TRBJ2-3; 7 bases fit TRBD1. Per the germline V gene, CDR1 is SGDLS and CDR2 is YYNGEE. CDR3 length equals 17 residues. V lost 2 bases and J lost 0; bases outside the gene matches: 9. The CDR3 region is CASSVKGWDRSTDTQYF. CDR3 nucleotide sequence: TGTGCCAGCAGCGTCAAGGGGTGGGACAGAAGCACAGATACGCAGTATTTT. Full variable domain (remainder filled in from reference TRBV9 and TRBJ2-3): DSGVTQTPKHLITATGQRVTLRCSPRSGDLSVYWYQQSLDQGLQFLIQYYNGEERAKGNILERFSAQQFPDLHSELNLSSLELGDSALYFCASSVKGWDRSTDTQYFGPGTRLTVL.

The V gene is TRBV15, the J gene TRBJ2-7, with 10 bases aligning to TRBD1. The CDR3 spans 17 residues. CDR1 and CDR2 (germline): LNHNV, YYDKDF (reference sequence). The ends lost 1 base at V and 2 bases at J; junction bases unmatched: 8. CDR3 in amino acids: CATSRGDRGRGTYEQYF. In nucleotides, the CDR3 is TGTGCCACCAGCAGAGGGGACAGGGGCCGAGGGACCTACGAGCAGTACTTC.

The count of this clone is one. This chain joins TRBV7-8 and TRBJ2-3; TRBD2 aligns across 9 bases. There are 17 residues in the CDR3. Germline CDR1 SGHVS, CDR2 FQNEAQ. The junction had 6 bases not matched to a gene; V was cut back by 1 base and J by 1 base. This CDR3 is CASSLEGLAGGTDTQYF. The CDR3 nucleotides are TGTGCCAGCAGCTTAGAGGGGTTAGCGGGGGGCACAGATACGCAGTATTTT.